The 16 T cell receptor beta chains in this list originate from one sample, sequenced in a study of vaccination effects on CD4 cells after COVID-19. The data were produced by immunoSEQ multiplex PCR, yet TCRdb's version contains in-frame clones alone and is incomplete. This sample has approximately 28,000 clones; over 75% occur once, and the top ten carry about 6.3%. These receptors' antigens are unknown. The ViraFEST assay expanded antigen-specific CD4+ T cells with viral peptide pools before sequencing. At the end of 10 days of culture, CD4+ T cells were isolated. Each person got two doses of an mRNA SARS-CoV-2 vaccine, BNT162b2 or mRNA-1273. The source was CD4+ T cells from PBMCs cultured with SARS-CoV-2 spike peptides, collected after COVID-19 vaccination. Source of these receptors: a human donor who received a COVID-19 vaccine. Some clones in this sample may be carry-over from other donors' samples.

This clone has a handful of counts. V and J are TRBV10-2 and TRBJ1-5; D is unclear. There are 15 residues in the CDR3. V was cut by 0 bases and J by 0 bases, with 6 bases left in between. In germline, CDR1 is WSHSY, CDR2 SAAADI. This chain's CDR3 is CASSESWNSNQPQHF. CDR3 sequence (DNA): TGCGCCAGCAGTGAGTCATGGAATAGCAATCAGCCCCAGCATTTT.

The rearrangement links TRBV19 to TRBJ1-1; no definite D call. V was trimmed by 3 bases and J by 6 bases, leaving 8 bases between them. The CDR3 has 12 residues. The germline V gene has CDR1 LNHDA and CDR2 SQIVND (reference sequence). The CDR3 spells CASSIPLAEAFF. The CDR3 nucleotides are TGTGCCAGTAGTATTCCCTTAGCTGAAGCTTTCTTT.

The chain links TRBV7-9 to TRBJ2-5; D gene unclear. The CDR3 loop spans 15 amino acids. Germline loops: CDR1 SEHNR, CDR2 FQNEAQ (reference sequence). V was shortened by 2 bases and J by 5 bases, with 15 bases between the two germline ends. DNA for the CDR3: TGTGCCAGCAGCTTACCTCAGCACGGGCGGGAGACCCAGTACTTC. Amino acid sequence: CASSLPQHGRETQYF.

This clone was counted a single time. V usage is TRBV18 and J usage is TRBJ1-6; D might be TRBD1 (5 bases). V was cut by 0 bases and J by 15 bases, with 18 bases left in between. Germline V gene sequence: CDR1 KGHSH, CDR2 LQKENI. This CDR3 region has 15 residues. The CDR3 DNA is TGTGCCAGCTCACCACCGGGGCAGGCGCAGAAGAACCTCCACTTT. It translates to CASSPPGQAQKNLHF.

V and J are TRBV2 and TRBJ1-1; 7 bases are shared with TRBD1. The CDR3 runs 14 residues. The V segment lost 5 bases and the J segment 11 bases; nucleotides outside the gene matches: 14. Looked up from germline, CDR1 is SNHLY and CDR2 is FYNNEI. As DNA, the CDR3 is TGTGCCAGCAGTAAGGGACAGAGGATTGGTGGGGCTTTCTTT. It yields the protein CASSKGQRIGGAFF.

For this clone: One end of the junction is discordant with germline, which a read error may explain. The chain employs TRBV5-1 and TRBJ2-3, with a weak D call TRBD1 (6 bases). This CDR3 region has 17 residues. CDR1 SGHRS and CDR2 YFSETQ come from the germline V gene. The CDR3 loop reads CASSLGTGTTSTDTQYF. The CDR3 nucleotides are TGCGCCAGCAGTTTGGGGACCGGGACAACTAGCACAGATACGCAGTATTTT.

The gene calls are TRBV5-8 and TRBJ1-3; TRBD1 is a possible D gene (5 bases). The CDR3 loop spans 19 amino acids. Germline values: CDR1 SGHTS, CDR2 YDEGEE. Trimming took 2 bases from V and 0 from J, leaving 21 bases between them. CDR3 residues: CASSFLKTASRGSGNTIYF. In DNA form, the CDR3 reads TGTGCCAGCAGCTTTTTGAAGACAGCCTCGAGGGGCTCTGGAAACACCATATATTTT.

The chain recombines TRBV2 with TRBJ1-6; D ambiguous. This CDR3 comprises 13 residues. V was cut by 4 bases and J by 4 bases, with 5 bases left in between. CDR1 and CDR2 from the germline V gene are SNHLY and FYNNEI. The CDR3 reads CASSALYNSPLHF. CDR3 sequence (DNA): TGTGCCAGCAGTGCCCTTTATAATTCACCCCTCCACTTT.

The rearrangement uses TRBV2 and TRBJ2-1; 8 nucleotides agree with TRBD1. In germline, CDR1 is SNHLY, CDR2 FYNNEI. V shed 6 bases and J 5 bases; nucleotides not matched to a gene: 9. This CDR3 is built from 15 residues. The CDR3 protein is CASRRETGGHNEQFF. The CDR3 DNA reads TGTGCCAGCAGGCGAGAAACAGGGGGACACAATGAGCAGTTCTTC.

The chain has TRBV4-2 and TRBJ1-5; perhaps TRBD1 as D (5 bases). Per germline, CDR1 LGHNA and CDR2 YNFKEQ. The germline V and J ends were trimmed by 0 bases and 9 bases, with 18 bases remaining between them. This CDR3 has 16 amino acids. This CDR3 is CASSQEQRGNWGPQHF. CDR3 nucleotide sequence: TGTGCCAGCAGCCAAGAGCAAAGGGGTAATTGGGGGCCCCAGCATTTT.

The rearrangement uses TRBV29-1 and TRBJ1-2; D remains unclear. Per germline, CDR1 SQVTM and CDR2 ANQGSEA. The CDR3 has 13 residues. V lost 5 bases and J lost 2, with 12 bases in between. CDR3 DNA: TGCAGCGTTACGCTTCAGGCGAACTATGGCTACACCTTC. Encoded protein: CSVTLQANYGYTF.

CDR3 sequence (DNA): TGTGCCAGCAGCTTGGGGTCTGCCGCCTATGGCTACACCTTC. It specifies CASSLGSAAYGYTF. This chain links TRBV5-6 with TRBJ1-2; D is undetermined. There are 14 residues in the CDR3. The germline V and J ends were trimmed by 0 bases and 4 bases, with 10 bases remaining between them. Germline V lookup: CDR1 SGHDT, CDR2 YYEEEE.

Here the CDR3 DNA reads TGTGCCAGCAGGGACTCGCGAAGGGGCAACACTGAAGCTTTCTTT. It encodes CASRDSRRGNTEAFF. This chain connects TRBV6-5 to TRBJ1-1; D may be TRBD1 (5 bases). The CDR3 contains 15 residues. Looked up from germline, CDR1 is MNHEY and CDR2 is SVGAGI. Trimming removed 6 bases from V and 2 bases from J, with 16 bases in between.

Only a few counts were recorded for this clone. This sequence joins TRBV5-1 and TRBJ1-2; 8 bases align to TRBD1. The CDR3 covers 14 residues. The J segment lost 4 bases and the V segment lost 4 bases, leaving 6 bases of the junction unmatched. Germline-derived CDR1 and CDR2 are SGHRS and YFSETQ. CDR3 coding DNA: TGCGCCAGCAGCGCGACAGGGGTCGGCTATGGCTACACCTTC. It specifies CASSATGVGYGYTF. The variable domain in full, with the rest retrieved from reference TRBV5-1 and TRBJ1-2, is KAGVTQTPRYLIKTRGQQVTLSCSPISGHRSVSWYQQTPGQGLQFLFEYFSETQRNKGNFPGRFSGRQFSNSRSEMNVSTLELGDSALYLCASSATGVGYGYTFGSGTRLTVV.

The V and J genes are TRBV7-3 and TRBJ2-3; TRBD1 matches 11 bases. This CDR3 is built from 16 residues. Germline V lookup: CDR1 SGHTA, CDR2 FQGTGA. V shed 3 bases, J shed 5 bases, and the junction held 7 bases outside the gene matches. CDR3 amino acids: CASSLGVGQGEDTQYF. The CDR3 DNA reads TGTGCCAGCAGCTTGGGAGTGGGACAGGGGGAAGATACGCAGTATTTT.

The chain links TRBV5-1 to TRBJ2-7; 7 nucleotides match TRBD1. CDR1 and CDR2 from the germline V gene are SGHRS and YFSETQ. The junction had 9 bases not matched to a gene; V was cut back by 4 bases and J by 2 bases. The CDR3 covers 15 residues. The CDR3 bases are TGCGCCAGCAGCCTCTATCACGGGACAGCCTACGAGCAGTACGTC. Amino acids: CASSLYHGTAYEQYV.